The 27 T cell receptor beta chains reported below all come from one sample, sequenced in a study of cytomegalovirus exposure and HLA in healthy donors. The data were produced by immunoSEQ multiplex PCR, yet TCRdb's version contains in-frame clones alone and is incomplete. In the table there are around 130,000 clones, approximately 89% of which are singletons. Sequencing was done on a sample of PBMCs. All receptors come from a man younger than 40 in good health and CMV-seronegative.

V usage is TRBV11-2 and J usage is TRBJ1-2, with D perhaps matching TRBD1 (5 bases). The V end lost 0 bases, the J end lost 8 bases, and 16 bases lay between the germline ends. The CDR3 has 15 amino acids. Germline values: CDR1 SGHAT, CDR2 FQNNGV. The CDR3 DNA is TGTGCCAGCAGCTTAGATCCAGACAGCCGGCGGGGCTACACCTTC. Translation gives CASSLDPDSRRGYTF.

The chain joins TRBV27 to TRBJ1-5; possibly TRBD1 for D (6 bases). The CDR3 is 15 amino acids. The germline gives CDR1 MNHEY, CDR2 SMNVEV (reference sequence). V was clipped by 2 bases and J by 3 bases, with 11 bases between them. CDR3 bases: TGTGCCAGCAGTTTAAGGGCAGGGGACAATCAGCCCCAGCATTTT. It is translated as CASSLRAGDNQPQHF.

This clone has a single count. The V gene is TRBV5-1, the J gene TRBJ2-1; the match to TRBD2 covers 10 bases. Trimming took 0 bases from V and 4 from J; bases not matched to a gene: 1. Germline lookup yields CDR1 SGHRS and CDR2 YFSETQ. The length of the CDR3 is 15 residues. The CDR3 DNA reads TGCGCCAGCAGCTTGGCACTAGCGGGGTACAATGAGCAGTTCTTC. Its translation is CASSLALAGYNEQFF.

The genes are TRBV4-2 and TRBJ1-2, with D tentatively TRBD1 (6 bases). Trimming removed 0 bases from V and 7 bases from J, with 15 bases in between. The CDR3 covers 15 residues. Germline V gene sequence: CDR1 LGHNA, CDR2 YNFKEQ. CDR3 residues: CASSQDRAGVPGYTF. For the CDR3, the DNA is TGTGCCAGCAGCCAAGATCGGGCAGGGGTCCCTGGCTACACCTTC.

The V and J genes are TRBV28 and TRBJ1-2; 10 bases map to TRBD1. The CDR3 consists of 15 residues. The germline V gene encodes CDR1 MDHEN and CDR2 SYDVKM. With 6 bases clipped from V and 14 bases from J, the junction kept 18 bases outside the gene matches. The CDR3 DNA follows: TGTGCCAGCAGGCCTATCCCGGGACAGGGGAACGGCAGGACCTTC. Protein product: CASRPIPGQGNGRTF.

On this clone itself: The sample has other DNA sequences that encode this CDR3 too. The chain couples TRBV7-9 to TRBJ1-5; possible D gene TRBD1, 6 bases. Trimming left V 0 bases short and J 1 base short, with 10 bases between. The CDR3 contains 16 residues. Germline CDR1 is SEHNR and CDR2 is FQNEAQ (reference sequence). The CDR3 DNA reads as TGTGCCAGCAGCTTAGCGGTTACAGGGAGCAATCAGCCCCAGCATTTT. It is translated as CASSLAVTGSNQPQHF.

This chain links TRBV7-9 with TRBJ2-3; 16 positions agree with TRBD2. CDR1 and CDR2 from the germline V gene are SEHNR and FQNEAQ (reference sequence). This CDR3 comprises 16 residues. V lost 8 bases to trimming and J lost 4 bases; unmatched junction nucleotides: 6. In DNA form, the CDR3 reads TGTGCCAGCCAGCTGGGACTAGCGGGGGGGGCAGATACGCAGTATTTT. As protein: CASQLGLAGGADTQYF.

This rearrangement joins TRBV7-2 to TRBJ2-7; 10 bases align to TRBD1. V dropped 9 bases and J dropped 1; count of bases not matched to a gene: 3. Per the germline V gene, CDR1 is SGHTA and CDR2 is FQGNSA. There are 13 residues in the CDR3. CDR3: CASRTGGSYEQYF. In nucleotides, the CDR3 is TGTGCCAGTAGGACAGGGGGTTCCTACGAGCAGTACTTC.

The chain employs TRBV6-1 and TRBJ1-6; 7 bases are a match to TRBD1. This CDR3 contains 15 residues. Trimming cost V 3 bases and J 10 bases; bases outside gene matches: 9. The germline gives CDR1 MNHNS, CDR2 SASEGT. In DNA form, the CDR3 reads TGTGCCAGCAGTGACTACGGAGGGGGCGAGTCACCCCTCCACTTT. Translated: CASSDYGGGESPLHF.

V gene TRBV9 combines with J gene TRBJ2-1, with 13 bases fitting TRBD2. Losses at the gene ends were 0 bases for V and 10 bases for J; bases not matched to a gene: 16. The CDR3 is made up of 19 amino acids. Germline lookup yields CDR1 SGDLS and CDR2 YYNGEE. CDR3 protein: CASSVAPGLAGQNPDEQFF. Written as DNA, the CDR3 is TGTGCCAGCAGCGTAGCTCCGGGACTAGCGGGGCAAAACCCGGACGAGCAGTTCTTC.

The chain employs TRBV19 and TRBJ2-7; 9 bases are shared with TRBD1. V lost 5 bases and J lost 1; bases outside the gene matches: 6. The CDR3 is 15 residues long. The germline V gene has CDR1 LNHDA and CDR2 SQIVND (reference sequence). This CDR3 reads CASSLGTGLSYEQYF. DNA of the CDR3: TGTGCCAGTAGTCTCGGGACAGGGTTATCCTACGAGCAGTACTTC.

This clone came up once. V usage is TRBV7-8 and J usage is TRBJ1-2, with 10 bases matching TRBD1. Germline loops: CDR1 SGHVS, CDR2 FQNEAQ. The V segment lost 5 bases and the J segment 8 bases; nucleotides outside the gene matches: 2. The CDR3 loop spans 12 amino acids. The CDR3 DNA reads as TGTGCCAGCAGCCAGACAGGGGGCGGCTACACCTTC. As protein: CASSQTGGGYTF.

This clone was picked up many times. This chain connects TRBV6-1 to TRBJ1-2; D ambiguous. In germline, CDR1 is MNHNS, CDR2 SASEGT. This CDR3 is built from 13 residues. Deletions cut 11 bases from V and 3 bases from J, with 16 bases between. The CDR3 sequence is CAFGPTADYGYTF. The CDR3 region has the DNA TGTGCCTTCGGTCCTACAGCGGACTATGGCTACACCTTC.

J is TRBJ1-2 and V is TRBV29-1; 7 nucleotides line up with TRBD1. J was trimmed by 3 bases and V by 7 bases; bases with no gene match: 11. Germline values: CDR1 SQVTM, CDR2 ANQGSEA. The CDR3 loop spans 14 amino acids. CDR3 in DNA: TGCAGCGCTAATACTGACAGGGACCACTATGGCTACACCTTC. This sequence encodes CSANTDRDHYGYTF.

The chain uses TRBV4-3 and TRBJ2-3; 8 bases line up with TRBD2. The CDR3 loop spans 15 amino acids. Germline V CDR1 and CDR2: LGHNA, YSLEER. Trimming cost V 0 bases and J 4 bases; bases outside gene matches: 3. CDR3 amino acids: CASSQEDGRADTQYF. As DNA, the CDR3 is TGCGCCAGCAGCCAAGAGGACGGGAGGGCAGATACGCAGTATTTT.

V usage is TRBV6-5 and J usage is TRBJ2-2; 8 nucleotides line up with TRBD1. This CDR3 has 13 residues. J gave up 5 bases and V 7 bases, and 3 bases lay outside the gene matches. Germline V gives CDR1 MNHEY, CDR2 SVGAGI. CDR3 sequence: CASTGGATGELFF. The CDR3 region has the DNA TGTGCCAGCACAGGGGGCGCGACCGGGGAGCTGTTTTTT.

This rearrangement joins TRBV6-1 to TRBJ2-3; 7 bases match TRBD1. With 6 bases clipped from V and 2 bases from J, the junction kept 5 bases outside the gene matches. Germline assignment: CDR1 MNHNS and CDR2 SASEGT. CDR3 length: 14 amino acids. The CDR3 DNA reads TGTGCCAGCAGCAAACAGGGGATCACAGATACGCAGTATTTT. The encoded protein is CASSKQGITDTQYF.

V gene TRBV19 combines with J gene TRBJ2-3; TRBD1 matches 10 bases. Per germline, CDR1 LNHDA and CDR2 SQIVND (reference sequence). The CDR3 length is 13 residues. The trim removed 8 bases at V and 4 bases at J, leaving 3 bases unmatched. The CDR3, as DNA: TGTGCCAGTGGGACAGGGGTGCCAGATACGCAGTATTTT. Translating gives CASGTGVPDTQYF.

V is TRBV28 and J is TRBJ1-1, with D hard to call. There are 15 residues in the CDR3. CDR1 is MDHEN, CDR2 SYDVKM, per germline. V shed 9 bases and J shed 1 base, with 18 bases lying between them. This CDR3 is CASVAFGGTNTEAFF. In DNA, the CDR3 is TGTGCCAGTGTGGCGTTTGGCGGCACGAACACTGAAGCTTTCTTT.

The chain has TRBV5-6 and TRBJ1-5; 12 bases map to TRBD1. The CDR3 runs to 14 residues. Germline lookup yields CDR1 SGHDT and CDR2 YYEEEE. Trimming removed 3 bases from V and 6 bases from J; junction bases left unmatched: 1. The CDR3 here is CASSWGQGAQPQHF. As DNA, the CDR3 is TGTGCCAGCAGCTGGGGACAGGGGGCTCAGCCCCAGCATTTT.

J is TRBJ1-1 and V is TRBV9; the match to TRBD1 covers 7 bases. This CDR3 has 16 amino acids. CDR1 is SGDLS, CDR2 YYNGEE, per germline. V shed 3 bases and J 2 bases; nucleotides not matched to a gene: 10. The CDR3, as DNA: TGTGCCAGCAGCGGGATCAGGACAGGATCTAACACTGAAGCTTTCTTT. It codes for CASSGIRTGSNTEAFF. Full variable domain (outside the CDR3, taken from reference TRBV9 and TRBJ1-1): DSGVTQTPKHLITATGQRVTLRCSPRSGDLSVYWYQQSLDQGLQFLIQYYNGEERAKGNILERFSAQQFPDLHSELNLSSLELGDSALYFCASSGIRTGSNTEAFFGQGTRLTVV.

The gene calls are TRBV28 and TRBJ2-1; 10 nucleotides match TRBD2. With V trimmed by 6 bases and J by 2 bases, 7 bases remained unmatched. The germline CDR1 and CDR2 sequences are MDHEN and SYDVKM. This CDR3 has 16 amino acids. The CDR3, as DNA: TGTGCCAGCAGCCTCACTAGCGGGGCAACCTACAATGAGCAGTTCTTC. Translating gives CASSLTSGATYNEQFF.

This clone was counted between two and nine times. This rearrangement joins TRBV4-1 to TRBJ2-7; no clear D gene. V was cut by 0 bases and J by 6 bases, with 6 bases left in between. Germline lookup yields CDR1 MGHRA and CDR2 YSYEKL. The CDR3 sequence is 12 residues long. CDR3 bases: TGCGCCAGCAGCCAAGATCGGTCCGAGCAGTACTTC. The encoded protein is CASSQDRSEQYF.

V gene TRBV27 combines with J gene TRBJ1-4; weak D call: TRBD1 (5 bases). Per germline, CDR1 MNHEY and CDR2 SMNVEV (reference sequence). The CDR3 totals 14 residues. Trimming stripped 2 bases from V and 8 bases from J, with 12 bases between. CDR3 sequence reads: CASSLGQGREKLFF. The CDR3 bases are TGTGCCAGCAGTTTAGGTCAGGGAAGGGAAAAACTGTTTTTT.

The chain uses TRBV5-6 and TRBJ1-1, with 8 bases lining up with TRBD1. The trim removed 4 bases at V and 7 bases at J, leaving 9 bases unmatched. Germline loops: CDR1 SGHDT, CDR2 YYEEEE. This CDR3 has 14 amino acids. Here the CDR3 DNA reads TGTGCCAGCAGCCTTGGACAGGGACGCTTTGAAGCTTTCTTT. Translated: CASSLGQGRFEAFF. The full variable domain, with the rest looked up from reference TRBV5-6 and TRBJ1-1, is DAGVTQSPTHLIKTRGQQVTLRCSPKSGHDTVSWYQQALGQGPQFIFQYYEEEERQRGNFPDRFSGHQFPNYSSELNVNALLLGDSALYLCASSLGQGRFEAFFGQGTRLTVV.

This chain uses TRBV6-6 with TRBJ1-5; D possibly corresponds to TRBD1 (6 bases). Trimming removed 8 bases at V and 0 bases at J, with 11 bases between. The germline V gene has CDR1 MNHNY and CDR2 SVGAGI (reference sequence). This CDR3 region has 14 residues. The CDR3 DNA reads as TGTGCCAGCCGAGACAGGTATAGCAATCAGCCCCAGCATTTT. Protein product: CASRDRYSNQPQHF.

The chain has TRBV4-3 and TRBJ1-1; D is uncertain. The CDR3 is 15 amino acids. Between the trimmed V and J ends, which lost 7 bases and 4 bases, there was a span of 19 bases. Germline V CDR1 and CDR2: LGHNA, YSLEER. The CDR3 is CASNSAGAAGTEAFF. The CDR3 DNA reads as TGCGCCAGCAACTCTGCGGGAGCCGCGGGCACTGAAGCTTTCTTT.